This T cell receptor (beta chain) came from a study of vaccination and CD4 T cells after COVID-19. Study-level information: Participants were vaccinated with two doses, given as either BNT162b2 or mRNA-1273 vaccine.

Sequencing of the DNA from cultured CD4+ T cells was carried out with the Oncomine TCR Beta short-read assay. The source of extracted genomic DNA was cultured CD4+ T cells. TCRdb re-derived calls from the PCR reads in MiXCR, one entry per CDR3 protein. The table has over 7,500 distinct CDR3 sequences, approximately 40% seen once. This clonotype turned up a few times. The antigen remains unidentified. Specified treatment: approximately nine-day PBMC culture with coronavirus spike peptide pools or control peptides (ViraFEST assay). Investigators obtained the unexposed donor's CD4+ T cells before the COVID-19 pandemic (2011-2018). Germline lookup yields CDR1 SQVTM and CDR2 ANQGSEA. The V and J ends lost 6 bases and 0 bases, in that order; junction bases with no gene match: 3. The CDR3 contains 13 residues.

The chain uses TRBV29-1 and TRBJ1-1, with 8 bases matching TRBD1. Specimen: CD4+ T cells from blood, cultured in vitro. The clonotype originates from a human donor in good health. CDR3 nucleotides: TGCAGCGTGGACAGGGCCATGAACACTGAAGCTTTCTTT. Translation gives CSVDRAMNTEAFF.